What follows describes a single T cell receptor beta chain. This record comes from a study of blood T cell repertoires in COVID-19. This CDR3 contains 13 residues. The V gene's germline CDR1 is LGHDT and CDR2 YNNKEL (reference sequence). V lost 2 bases to trimming and J lost 4 bases, with 6 bases between them. Some clones are missing from TCRdb's copy, which holds only in-frame ones; the method was immunoSEQ multiplex PCR. The sample lists roughly 120,000 clones; roughly nine tenths were seen once. The receptor was isolated from a man aged 70 or older with active or convalescent COVID-19. Sequenced input: peripheral blood. This chain connects TRBV3-1 (or the pseudogene TRBV3-2) to TRBJ2-1, with a weak D call TRBD2 (6 bases). For the CDR3, the DNA is TGTGCCAGCAGCCAACGGGGGTACAATGAGCAGTTCTTC. This encodes CASSQRGYNEQFF.